The 23 T cell receptor beta chains below come from one sample, sequenced in a study of OX40 agonist ivuxolimab in advanced cancers. Generated by immunoSEQ multiplex PCR, the TCRdb table keeps only in-frame clones and is missing some. This sample has tens of thousands of clones; 75% to 95% occur once, and the top ten carry roughly 2.6%. The sequencing used CD4+ or CD8+ T cells sorted from blood, collected in a trial of the OX40 agonist ivuxolimab. The receptors stem from an adult with an advanced solid tumor such as melanoma, head and neck, liver or kidney cancer.

The chain joins TRBV28 to TRBJ2-5; D gene ambiguous. The CDR3 runs to 13 residues. Germline V gene sequence: CDR1 MDHEN, CDR2 SYDVKM. The CDR3, as DNA: TGTGCTACCAGAGGAGCCCGTAGGGAGACCCAGTACTTC. Protein sequence: CATRGARRETQYF.

The chain uses TRBV29-1 and TRBJ1-1, with D possibly matching TRBD1 (6 bases). The germline V gene encodes CDR1 SQVTM and CDR2 ANQGSEA. The CDR3 totals 12 residues. Between the trimmed V and J ends, which lost 7 bases and 3 bases, there was a span of 12 bases. CDR3 in DNA: TGCAGCGCGGGAGGGGGAGACACTGAAGCTTTCTTT. Its translation: CSAGGGDTEAFF.

This sequence joins TRBV5-1 and TRBJ2-5; 9 positions match TRBD1. CDR1 is SGHRS and CDR2 is YFSETQ in the germline V gene. Trimming cost V 7 bases and J 5 bases; bases outside gene matches: 0. The CDR3 runs 11 residues. CDR3 DNA: TGCGCCAGCGGGACAGGGGAGACCCAGTACTTC. This gives the protein CASGTGETQYF.

By sample fraction, this clone is medium-sized. This CDR3 is CASSESARYGYTF. For the CDR3, the DNA is TGTGCCAGCAGTGAAAGTGCCCGCTATGGCTACACCTTC. The chain couples TRBV2 to TRBJ1-2; no firm D call. CDR1 and CDR2 (germline): SNHLY, FYNNEI. CDR3 length: 13 residues. V was cut by 2 bases and J by 4 bases, with 8 bases left in between.

V and J are TRBV2 and TRBJ2-3, with D possibly matching TRBD2 (5 bases). Germline V gene sequence: CDR1 SNHLY, CDR2 FYNNEI. CDR3 length equals 13 residues. Between the trimmed V and J ends, which lost 8 bases and 2 bases, there was a span of 11 bases. CDR3 nucleotide sequence: TGTGCCAGCTGTTTTAGCGACACAGATACGCAGTATTTT. It encodes CASCFSDTDTQYF.

This chain joins TRBV10-1 and TRBJ2-3; possibly TRBD2 for D (6 bases). Trimming left V 6 bases short and J 2 bases short, with 12 bases between. Germline lookup yields CDR1 WNHNN and CDR2 SYGVQD (reference sequence). This CDR3 has 14 residues. The CDR3 here is CASSLSGSTDTQYF. Written as DNA, the CDR3 is TGCGCCAGCAGCCTAAGCGGGTCCACAGATACGCAGTATTTT.

J is TRBJ1-1 and V is TRBV28, with 9 bases aligning to TRBD1. V shed 6 bases, J shed 7 bases, and the junction held 9 bases outside the gene matches. Looked up from germline, CDR1 is MDHEN and CDR2 is SYDVKM. The CDR3 totals 14 residues. The CDR3 DNA reads TGTGCCAGCAGACGGCCGGGACAGGGTTTTGAAGCTTTCTTT. This sequence encodes CASRRPGQGFEAFF.

The genes are TRBV18 and TRBJ2-5; perhaps TRBD2 as D (5 bases). Near its end, the DNA agrees better with TRBJ2-7, so the J call may be wrong. This CDR3 region has 14 residues. The V gene's germline CDR1 is KGHSH and CDR2 LQKENI. The CDR3 nucleotides are TGTGCCAGCTCACCAAGGGAGAAGACCTACGAGCAGTACTTC. It encodes CASSPREKTYEQYF.

The V call is TRBV7-2, the J call TRBJ2-1; TRBD1 matches 8 bases. The CDR3 totals 15 residues. The V and J ends lost 2 bases and 6 bases, in that order; junction bases with no gene match: 6. The V gene's germline CDR1 is SGHTA and CDR2 FQGNSA. For the CDR3, the DNA is TGTGCCAGCAGCTTATGGACAGGGTCTCCCAATGAGCAGTTCTTC. Translated, it gives CASSLWTGSPNEQFF.

V and J are TRBV2 and TRBJ2-1, with D uncertain. Germline V lookup: CDR1 SNHLY, CDR2 FYNNEI. With 5 bases removed from V and 4 bases from J, the gap between germline ends came to 12 bases. The CDR3 runs 14 residues. The CDR3: CASSSLRQYNEQFF. CDR3 bases: TGTGCCAGCAGTAGCCTCAGGCAGTACAATGAGCAGTTCTTC. The full variable domain, its missing parts supplied by reference TRBV2 and TRBJ2-1, is EPEVTQTPSHQVTQMGQEVILRCVPISNHLYFYWYRQILGQKVEFLVSFYNNEISEKSEIFDDQFSVERPDGSNFTLKIRSTKLEDSAMYFCASSSLRQYNEQFFGPGTRLTVL.

The chain couples TRBV7-9 to TRBJ1-4; perhaps TRBD1 as D (6 bases). The CDR3 is 16 residues long. Trimming removed 2 bases from V and 7 bases from J, with 17 bases in between. The V gene's germline CDR1 is SEHNR and CDR2 FQNEAQ (reference sequence). The CDR3 nucleotides are TGTGCCAGCAGCTTATGGTTAGGGCAGGGGAGTGAAAAACTGTTTTTT. Amino acid sequence: CASSLWLGQGSEKLFF.

The V call is TRBV7-9, the J call TRBJ2-2; 9 nucleotides agree with TRBD2. Germline-derived CDR1 and CDR2 are SEHNR and FQNEAQ (reference sequence). This CDR3 comprises 14 residues. V lost 1 base, J lost 7 bases, and 1 base stayed unmatched. Here the CDR3 reads CASSLGLADGELFF. CDR3 in DNA: TGTGCCAGCAGCTTAGGACTAGCGGACGGGGAGCTGTTTTTT.

For the CDR3, the DNA is TGTGCCAGTAGTATATCGAGGGCTTTGGGGAATGAGCAGTTCTTC. This codes for CASSISRALGNEQFF. This chain connects TRBV19 to TRBJ2-1, with a weak D call TRBD2 (5 bases). The CDR3 loop spans 15 amino acids. The V gene lost 2 bases and the J gene lost 7 bases, with 15 bases spanning the gap. The V gene's germline CDR1 is LNHDA and CDR2 SQIVND (reference sequence).

This sequence joins TRBV19 and TRBJ2-3; 12 bases match TRBD2. The CDR3 covers 18 residues. V lost 3 bases, J lost 3 bases, and 10 bases stayed unmatched. The V gene's germline CDR1 is LNHDA and CDR2 SQIVND (reference sequence). CDR3 amino acids: CASSMYASGRASTDTQYF. CDR3 nucleotide sequence: TGTGCCAGTAGTATGTATGCTAGCGGGAGGGCCTCAACAGATACGCAGTATTTT. Full variable domain (outside the CDR3, taken from reference TRBV19 and TRBJ2-3): DGGITQSPKYLFRKEGQNVTLSCEQNLNHDAMYWYRQDPGQGLRLIYYSQIVNDFQKGDIAEGYSVSREKKESFPLTVTSAQKNPTAFYLCASSMYASGRASTDTQYFGPGTRLTVL.

The chain combines TRBV28 with TRBJ2-1; 9 positions agree with TRBD2. This CDR3 is 15 amino acids long. The V gene end was trimmed by 7 bases and the J gene end by 3 bases; junction bases not matched to a gene: 7. CDR1 and CDR2 from the germline V gene are MDHEN and SYDVKM. The CDR3 region has the DNA TGTGCCAGCACCGCCAGACTAGCGGTCTACAATGAGCAGTTCTTC. Translation: CASTARLAVYNEQFF.

The V call is TRBV9, the J call TRBJ1-4; 7 bases are a match to TRBD1. The V segment lost 4 bases and the J segment 4 bases; nucleotides outside the gene matches: 4. This CDR3 is 14 amino acids long. Germline CDR1 and CDR2: SGDLS and YYNGEE. CDR3 DNA sequence: TGTGCCAGCAGCCCCGGGACAGTTAATGAAAAACTGTTTTTT. Protein sequence: CASSPGTVNEKLFF. The whole variable domain, remainder taken from reference TRBV9 and TRBJ1-4, is DSGVTQTPKHLITATGQRVTLRCSPRSGDLSVYWYQQSLDQGLQFLIQYYNGEERAKGNILERFSAQQFPDLHSELNLSSLELGDSALYFCASSPGTVNEKLFFGSGTQLSVL.

This clone was counted once. The genes are TRBV27 and TRBJ2-7, with 14 bases lining up with TRBD2. V gave up 5 bases and J gave up 4 bases; unmatched junction bases: 4. CDR1 is MNHEY and CDR2 is SMNVEV in the germline V gene (reference sequence). This CDR3 comprises 15 residues. CDR3 in amino acids: CASSPRLAGGYEQYF. The CDR3 DNA sequence: TGTGCCAGCAGTCCCAGACTAGCGGGAGGGTACGAGCAGTACTTC.

This clone came up once. This chain links TRBV5-6 with TRBJ1-1, with 10 bases lining up with TRBD1. The CDR3 is 14 residues long. V was clipped by 3 bases and J by 4 bases; unmatched bases: 3. CDR1 is SGHDT, CDR2 YYEEEE, per germline. In DNA form, the CDR3 reads TGTGCCAGCAGCTCCAGGACAGGGGGCACTGAAGCTTTCTTT. Amino acid sequence: CASSSRTGGTEAFF.

This sequence joins TRBV6-5 and TRBJ2-2, with D hard to call. V lost 0 bases, J lost 3 bases, and 5 bases lay in between. Per germline, CDR1 MNHEY and CDR2 SVGAGI. The CDR3 is 14 amino acids. CDR3 in amino acids: CASSYSGDTGELFF. As DNA, the CDR3 is TGTGCCAGCAGTTACTCAGGCGACACCGGGGAGCTGTTTTTT.

The chain combines TRBV12-5 with TRBJ2-7; the D gene is possibly TRBD1 (6 bases). V lost 4 bases, J lost 5 bases, and 21 bases lay in between. CDR3 length: 16 residues. In germline, CDR1 is LGHNT, CDR2 FRNRAP. CDR3 DNA sequence: TGTGCTAGTGGTTCCTGGACAGACACACCCGGCCACGAGCAGTACTTC. It codes for CASGSWTDTPGHEQYF.

The V gene is TRBV28, the J gene TRBJ2-7; TRBD2 aligns across 7 bases. This CDR3 comprises 14 residues. Germline-derived CDR1 and CDR2 are MDHEN and SYDVKM. Written as DNA, the CDR3 is TGTGCCAGCAGGGCTGGGGGGGTCGGAAGCCCTAGTGTAGTC. This encodes CASRAGGVGSPSVV.

The rearrangement links TRBV18 to TRBJ2-2, with D perhaps matching TRBD2 (6 bases). V was cut by 4 bases and J by 2 bases, with 11 bases left in between. The V gene's germline CDR1 is KGHSH and CDR2 LQKENI. CDR3 length: 15 amino acids. CDR3 coding DNA: TGTGCCAGCTCACTGGAGGGGCTCAACACCGGGGAGCTGTTTTTT. This encodes CASSLEGLNTGELFF.

This clone was detected only a few times. The chain employs TRBV19 and TRBJ1-5, with no clear D. Germline loops: CDR1 LNHDA, CDR2 SQIVND (reference sequence). V lost 5 bases and J 5 bases, leaving 10 bases between the germline ends. The CDR3 runs 13 residues. CDR3: CASSGESYQPQHF. The CDR3 DNA reads as TGTGCCAGTAGTGGTGAAAGCTATCAGCCCCAGCATTTT.